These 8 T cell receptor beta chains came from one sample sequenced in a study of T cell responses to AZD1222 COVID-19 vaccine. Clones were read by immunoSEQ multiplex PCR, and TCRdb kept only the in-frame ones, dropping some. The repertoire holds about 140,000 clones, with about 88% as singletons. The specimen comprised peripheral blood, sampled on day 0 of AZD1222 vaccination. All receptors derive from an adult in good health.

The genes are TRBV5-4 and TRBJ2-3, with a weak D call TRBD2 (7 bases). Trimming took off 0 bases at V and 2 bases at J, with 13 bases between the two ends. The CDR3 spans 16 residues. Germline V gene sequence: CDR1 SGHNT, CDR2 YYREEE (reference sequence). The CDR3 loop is CASSLVKGGVTDTQYF. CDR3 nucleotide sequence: TGTGCCAGCAGCTTGGTTAAGGGGGGGGTCACAGATACGCAGTATTTT.

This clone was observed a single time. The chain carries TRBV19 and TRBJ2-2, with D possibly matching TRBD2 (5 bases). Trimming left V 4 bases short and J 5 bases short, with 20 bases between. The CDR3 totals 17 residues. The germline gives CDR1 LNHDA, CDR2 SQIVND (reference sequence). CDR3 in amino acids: CASSKHGQRDFTGELFF. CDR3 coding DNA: TGTGCCAGTAGTAAACATGGGCAGAGGGATTTTACCGGGGAGCTGTTTTTT.

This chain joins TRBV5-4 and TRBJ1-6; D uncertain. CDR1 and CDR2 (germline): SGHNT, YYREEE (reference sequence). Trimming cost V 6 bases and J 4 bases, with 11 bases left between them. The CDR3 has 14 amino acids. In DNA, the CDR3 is TGTGCCAGCACAGGTGGAACGTATAATTCACCCCTCCACTTT. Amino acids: CASTGGTYNSPLHF.

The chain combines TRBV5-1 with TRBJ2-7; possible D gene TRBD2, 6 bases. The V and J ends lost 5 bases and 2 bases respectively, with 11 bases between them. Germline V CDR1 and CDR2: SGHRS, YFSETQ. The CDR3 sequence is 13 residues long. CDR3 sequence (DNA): TGCGCCAGCAGGACGGGGGTTACCTACGAGCAGTACTTC. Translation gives CASRTGVTYEQYF.

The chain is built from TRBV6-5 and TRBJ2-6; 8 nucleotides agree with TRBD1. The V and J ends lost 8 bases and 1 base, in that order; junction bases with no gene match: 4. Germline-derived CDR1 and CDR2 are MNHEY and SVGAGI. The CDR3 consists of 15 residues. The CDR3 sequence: CASWRTGSGANVLTF. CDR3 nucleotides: TGTGCCAGCTGGCGGACAGGGTCTGGGGCCAACGTCCTGACTTTC.

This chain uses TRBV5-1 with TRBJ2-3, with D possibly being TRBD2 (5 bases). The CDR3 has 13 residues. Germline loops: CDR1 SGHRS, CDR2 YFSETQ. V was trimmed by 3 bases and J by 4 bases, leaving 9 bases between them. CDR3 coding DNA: TGCGCCAGCAGCTACACTAGTTCAGATACGCAGTATTTT. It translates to CASSYTSSDTQYF. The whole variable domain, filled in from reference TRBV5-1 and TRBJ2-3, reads KAGVTQTPRYLIKTRGQQVTLSCSPISGHRSVSWYQQTPGQGLQFLFEYFSETQRNKGNFPGRFSGRQFSNSRSEMNVSTLELGDSALYLCASSYTSSDTQYFGPGTRLTVL.

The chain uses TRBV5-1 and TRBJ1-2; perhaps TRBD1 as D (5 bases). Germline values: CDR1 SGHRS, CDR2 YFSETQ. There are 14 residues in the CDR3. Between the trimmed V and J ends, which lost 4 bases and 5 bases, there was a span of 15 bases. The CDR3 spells CASSKQGSIYGYTF. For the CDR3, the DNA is TGCGCCAGCAGCAAGCAGGGAAGTATTTATGGCTACACCTTC.

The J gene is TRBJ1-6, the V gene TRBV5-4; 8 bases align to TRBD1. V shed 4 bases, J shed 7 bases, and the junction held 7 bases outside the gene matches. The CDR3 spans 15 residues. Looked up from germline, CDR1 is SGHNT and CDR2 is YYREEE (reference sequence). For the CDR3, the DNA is TGTGCCAGCAGCATCCGGACAGGGAGCAATTCACCCCTCCACTTT. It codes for CASSIRTGSNSPLHF.